This T cell receptor beta chain was obtained from a study of shared clonotypes between healthy human individuals. Study results and caveats: Around 5.4% of naive CD4 clonotypes were common to a few donors.

CDR3 length: 14 amino acids. Per germline, CDR1 SGHAT and CDR2 FQNNGV. V was trimmed by 4 bases and J by 4 bases, leaving 12 bases between them. Once extracted for a subset, genomic DNA was divided evenly among several immunoSEQ plates. Profiling relied on immunoSEQ multiplex PCR, and the TCRdb table lists in-frame clones only, not all of them. The sample lists approximately 2,000,000 clones, about nine tenths occurring once. A word on this clone: Its target is not known.

The study drew its donors from healthy HIV-negative adults without recent acute infections or vaccinations. Partitioning of CD4+ cells yielded a CD45RA+ naive subset and a CD45RA-negative memory subset. The origin of this receptor is a man between 18 and 35 years old in good health. Some clones in this sample may be carry-over from other donors' samples. V gene TRBV11-2 combines with J gene TRBJ2-3; D might be TRBD1 (5 bases). The sequenced material came from naive CD4+ T cells from PBMCs. Regarding subset: CD45RA+ positively selected. CDR3 nucleotides: TGTGCCAGCAGCTGGACCAGGGCGGCAGATACGCAGTATTTT. Translated, it gives CASSWTRAADTQYF.